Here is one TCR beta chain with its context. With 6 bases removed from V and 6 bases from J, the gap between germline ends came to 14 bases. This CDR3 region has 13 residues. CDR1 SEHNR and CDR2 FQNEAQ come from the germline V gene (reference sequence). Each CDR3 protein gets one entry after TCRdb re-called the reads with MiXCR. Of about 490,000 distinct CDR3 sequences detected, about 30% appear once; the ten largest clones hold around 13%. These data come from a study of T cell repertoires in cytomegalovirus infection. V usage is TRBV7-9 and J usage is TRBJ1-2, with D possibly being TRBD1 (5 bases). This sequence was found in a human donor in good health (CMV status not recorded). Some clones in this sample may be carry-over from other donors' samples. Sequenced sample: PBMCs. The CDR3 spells CASRTSVGDGYTF. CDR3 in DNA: TGTGCCAGCAGAACCTCAGTAGGGGATGGCTACACCTTC.